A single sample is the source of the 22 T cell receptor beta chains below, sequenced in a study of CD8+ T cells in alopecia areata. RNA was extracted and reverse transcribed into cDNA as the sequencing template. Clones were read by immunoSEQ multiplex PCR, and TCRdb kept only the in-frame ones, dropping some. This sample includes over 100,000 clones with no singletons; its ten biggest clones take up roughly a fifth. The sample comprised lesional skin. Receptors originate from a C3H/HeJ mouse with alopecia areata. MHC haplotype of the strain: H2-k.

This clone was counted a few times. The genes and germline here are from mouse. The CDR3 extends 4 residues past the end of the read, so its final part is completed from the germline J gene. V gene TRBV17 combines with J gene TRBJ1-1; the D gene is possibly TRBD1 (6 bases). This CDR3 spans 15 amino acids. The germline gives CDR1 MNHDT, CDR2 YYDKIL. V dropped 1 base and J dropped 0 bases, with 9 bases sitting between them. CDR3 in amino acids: CASSRAGQANTEVFF. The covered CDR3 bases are TGTGCTAGCAGTAGAGCGGGACAAGCAAACACA.

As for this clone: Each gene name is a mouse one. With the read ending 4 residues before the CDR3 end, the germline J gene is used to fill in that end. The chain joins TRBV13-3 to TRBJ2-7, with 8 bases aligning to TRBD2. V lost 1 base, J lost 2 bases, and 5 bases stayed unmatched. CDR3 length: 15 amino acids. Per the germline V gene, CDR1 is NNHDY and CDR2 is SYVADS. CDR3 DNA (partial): TGTGCCAGCAGTGATCCTGGGGGGCGGACCTAT. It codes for CASSDPGGRTY. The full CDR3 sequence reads CASSDPGGRTYEQYF.

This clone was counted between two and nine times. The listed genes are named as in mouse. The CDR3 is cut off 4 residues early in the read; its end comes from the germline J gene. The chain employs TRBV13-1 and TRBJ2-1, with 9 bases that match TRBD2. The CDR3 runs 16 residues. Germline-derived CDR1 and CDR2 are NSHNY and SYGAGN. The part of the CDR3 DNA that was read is TGTGCCAGCAGTCCCCTTCTGGGGGGGGGTTATACT. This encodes CASSPLLGGGYT. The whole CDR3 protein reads CASSPLLGGGYTEQFF.

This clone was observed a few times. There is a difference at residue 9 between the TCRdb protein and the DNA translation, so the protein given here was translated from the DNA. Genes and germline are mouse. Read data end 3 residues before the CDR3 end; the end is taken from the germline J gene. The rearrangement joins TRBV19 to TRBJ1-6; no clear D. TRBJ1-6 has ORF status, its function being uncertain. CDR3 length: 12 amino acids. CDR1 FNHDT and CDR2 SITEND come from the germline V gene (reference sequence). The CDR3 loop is CASSIPLGPLYF. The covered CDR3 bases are TGTGCCAGCAGTATTCCCCTTGGGCCC.

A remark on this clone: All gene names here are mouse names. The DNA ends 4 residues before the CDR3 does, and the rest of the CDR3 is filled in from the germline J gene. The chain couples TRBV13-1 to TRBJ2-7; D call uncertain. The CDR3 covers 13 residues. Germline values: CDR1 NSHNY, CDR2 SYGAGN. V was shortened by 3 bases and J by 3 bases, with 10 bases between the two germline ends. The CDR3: CASSAFDNYEQYF. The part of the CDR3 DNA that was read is TGTGCCAGCAGTGCCTTCGACAACTAT.

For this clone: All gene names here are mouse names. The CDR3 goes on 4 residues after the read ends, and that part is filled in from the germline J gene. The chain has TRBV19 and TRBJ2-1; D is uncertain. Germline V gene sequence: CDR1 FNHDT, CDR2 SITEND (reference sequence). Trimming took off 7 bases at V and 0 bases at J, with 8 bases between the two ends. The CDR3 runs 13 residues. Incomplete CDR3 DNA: TGTGCCAGCCACACAGATAACTATGCT. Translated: CASHTDNYA. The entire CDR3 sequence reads CASHTDNYAEQFF.

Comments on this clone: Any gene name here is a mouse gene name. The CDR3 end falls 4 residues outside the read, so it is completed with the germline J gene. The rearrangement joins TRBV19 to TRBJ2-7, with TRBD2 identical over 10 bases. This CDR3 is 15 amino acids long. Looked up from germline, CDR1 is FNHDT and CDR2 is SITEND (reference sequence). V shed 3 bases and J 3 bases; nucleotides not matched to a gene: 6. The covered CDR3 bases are TGTGCCAGCAGTACACCGGGACTGGGGATCTAT. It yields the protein CASSTPGLGIY. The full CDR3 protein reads CASSTPGLGIYEQYF.

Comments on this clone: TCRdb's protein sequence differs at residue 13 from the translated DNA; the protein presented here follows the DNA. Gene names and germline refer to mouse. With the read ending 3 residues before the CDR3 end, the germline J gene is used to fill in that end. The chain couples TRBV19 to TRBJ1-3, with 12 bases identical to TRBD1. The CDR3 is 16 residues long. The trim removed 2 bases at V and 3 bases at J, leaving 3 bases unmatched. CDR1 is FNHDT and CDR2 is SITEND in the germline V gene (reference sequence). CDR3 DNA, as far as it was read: TGTGCCAGCAGTATCGGGGACAGGGGGCTTGGAAATACG. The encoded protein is CASSIGDRGLGNT. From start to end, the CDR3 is CASSIGDRGLGNTLYF.

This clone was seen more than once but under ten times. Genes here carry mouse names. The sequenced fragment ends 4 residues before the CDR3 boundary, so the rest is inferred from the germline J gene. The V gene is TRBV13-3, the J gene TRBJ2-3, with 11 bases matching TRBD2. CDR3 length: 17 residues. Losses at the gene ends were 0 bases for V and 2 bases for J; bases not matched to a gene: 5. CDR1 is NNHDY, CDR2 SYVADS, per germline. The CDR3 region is CASSDGGTGGLAETLYF. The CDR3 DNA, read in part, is TGTGCCAGCAGTGATGGGGGGACTGGGGGCCTTGCAGAA.

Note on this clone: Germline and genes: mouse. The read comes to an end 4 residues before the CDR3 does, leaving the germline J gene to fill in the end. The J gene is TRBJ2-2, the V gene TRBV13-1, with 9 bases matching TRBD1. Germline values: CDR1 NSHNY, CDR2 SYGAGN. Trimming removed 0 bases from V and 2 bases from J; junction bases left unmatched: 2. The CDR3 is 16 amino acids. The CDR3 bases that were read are TGTGCCAGCAGTGATGATACAGGGGGCAACACCGGG. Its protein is CASSDDTGGNTG. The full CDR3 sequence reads CASSDDTGGNTGQLYF.

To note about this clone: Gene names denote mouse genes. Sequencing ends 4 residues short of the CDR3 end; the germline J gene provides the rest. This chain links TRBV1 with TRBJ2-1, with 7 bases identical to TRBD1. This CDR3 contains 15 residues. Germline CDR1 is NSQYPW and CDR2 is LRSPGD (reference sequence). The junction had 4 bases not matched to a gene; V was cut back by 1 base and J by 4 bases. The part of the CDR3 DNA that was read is TGCACCTGCAGTGCAGCCGGGACAGCATATGCT. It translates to CTCSAAGTAYA. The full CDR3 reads CTCSAAGTAYAEQFF.

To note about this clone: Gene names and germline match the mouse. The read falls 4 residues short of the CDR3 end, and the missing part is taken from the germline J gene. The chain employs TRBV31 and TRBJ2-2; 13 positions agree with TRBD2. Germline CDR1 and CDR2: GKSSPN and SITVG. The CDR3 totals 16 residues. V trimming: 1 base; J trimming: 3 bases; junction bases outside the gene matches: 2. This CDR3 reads CAWSPGTGGDTGQLYF. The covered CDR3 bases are TGTGCCTGGAGTCCTGGGACTGGGGGGGACACCGGG. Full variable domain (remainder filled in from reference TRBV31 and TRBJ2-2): AQTIHQWPVAEIKAVGSPLSLGCTIKGKSSPNLYWYWQATGGTLQQLFYSITVGQVESVVQLNLSASRPKDDQFILSTEKLLLSHSGFYLCAWSPGTGGDTGQLYFGEGSKLTVL.

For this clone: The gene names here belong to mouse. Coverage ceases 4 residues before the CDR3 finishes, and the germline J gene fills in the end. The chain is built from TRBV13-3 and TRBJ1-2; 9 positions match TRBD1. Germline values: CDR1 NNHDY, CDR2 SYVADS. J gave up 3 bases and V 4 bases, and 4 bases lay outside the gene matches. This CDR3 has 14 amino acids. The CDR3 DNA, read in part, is TGTGCCAGCAGTTGGGACAGGGCGGACTCC. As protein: CASSWDRADS. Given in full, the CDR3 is CASSWDRADSDYTF.

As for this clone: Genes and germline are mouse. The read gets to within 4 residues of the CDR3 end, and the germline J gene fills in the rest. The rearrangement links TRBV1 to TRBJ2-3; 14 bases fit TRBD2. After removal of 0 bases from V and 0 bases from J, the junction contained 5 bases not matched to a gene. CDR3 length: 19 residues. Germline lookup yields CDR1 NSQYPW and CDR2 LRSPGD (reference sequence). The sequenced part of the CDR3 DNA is TGCACCTGCAGTGCAGATGGGACTGGGGGGGCGAGGAGTGCAGAA. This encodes CTCSADGTGGARSAE. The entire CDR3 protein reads CTCSADGTGGARSAETLYF.

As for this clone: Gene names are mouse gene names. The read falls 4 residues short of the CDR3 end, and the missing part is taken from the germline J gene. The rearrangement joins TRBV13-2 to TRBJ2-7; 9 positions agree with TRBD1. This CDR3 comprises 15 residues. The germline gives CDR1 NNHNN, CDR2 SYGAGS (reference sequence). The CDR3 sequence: CASGDAWDRDYEQYF. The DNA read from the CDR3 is TGTGCCAGCGGTGATGCATGGGACAGGGATTAT.

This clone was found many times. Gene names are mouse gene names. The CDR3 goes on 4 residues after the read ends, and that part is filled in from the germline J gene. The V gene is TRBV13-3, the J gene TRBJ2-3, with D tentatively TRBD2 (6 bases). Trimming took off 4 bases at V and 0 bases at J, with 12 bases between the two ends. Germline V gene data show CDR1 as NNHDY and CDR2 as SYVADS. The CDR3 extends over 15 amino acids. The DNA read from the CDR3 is TGTGCCAGCAGTCCCCGGGACTCTAGTGCAGAA. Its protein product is CASSPRDSSAE. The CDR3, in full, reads CASSPRDSSAETLYF.

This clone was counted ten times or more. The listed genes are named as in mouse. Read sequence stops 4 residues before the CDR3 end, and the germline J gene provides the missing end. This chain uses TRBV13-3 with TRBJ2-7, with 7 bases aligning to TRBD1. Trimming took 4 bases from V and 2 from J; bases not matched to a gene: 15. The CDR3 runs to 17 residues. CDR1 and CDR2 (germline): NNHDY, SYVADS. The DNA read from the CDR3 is TGTGCCAGCAGTCCTACAGGGGAGAGGGAAAAACCCTAT. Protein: CASSPTGEREKPY. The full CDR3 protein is CASSPTGEREKPYEQYF.

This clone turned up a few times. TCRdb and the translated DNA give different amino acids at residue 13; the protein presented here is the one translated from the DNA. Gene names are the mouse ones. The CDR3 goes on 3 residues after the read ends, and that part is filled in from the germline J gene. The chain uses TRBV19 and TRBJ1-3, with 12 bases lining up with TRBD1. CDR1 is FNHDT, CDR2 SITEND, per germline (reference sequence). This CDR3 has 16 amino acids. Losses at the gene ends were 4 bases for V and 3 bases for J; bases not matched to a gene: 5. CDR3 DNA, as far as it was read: TGTGCCAGCAGTCCGGGACAGGGGGCGCTTGGAAATACG. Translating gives CASSPGQGALGNT. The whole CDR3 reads CASSPGQGALGNTLYF.

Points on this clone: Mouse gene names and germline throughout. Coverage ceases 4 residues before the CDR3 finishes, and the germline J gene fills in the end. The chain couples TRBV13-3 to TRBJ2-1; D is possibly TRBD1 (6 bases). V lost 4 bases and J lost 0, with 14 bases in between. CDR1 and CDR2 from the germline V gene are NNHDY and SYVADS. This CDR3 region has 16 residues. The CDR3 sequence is CASSIFRGPNYAEQFF. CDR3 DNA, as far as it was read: TGTGCCAGCAGTATCTTCAGGGGTCCTAACTATGCT.

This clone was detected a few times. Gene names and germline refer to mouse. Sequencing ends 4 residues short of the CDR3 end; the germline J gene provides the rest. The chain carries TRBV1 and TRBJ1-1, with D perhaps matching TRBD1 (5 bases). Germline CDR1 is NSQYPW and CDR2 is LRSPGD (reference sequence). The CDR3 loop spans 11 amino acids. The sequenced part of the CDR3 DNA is TGCACCTGCAGGGAGGACAAA. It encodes CTCREDK. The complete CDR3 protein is CTCREDKEVFF. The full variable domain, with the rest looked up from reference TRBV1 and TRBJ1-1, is VTLLEQNPRWRLVPRGQAVNLRCILKNSQYPWMSWYQQDLQKQLQWLFTLRSPGDKEVKSLPGADYLATRVTDTELRLQVANMSQGRTLYCTCREDKEVFFGKGTRLTVV.

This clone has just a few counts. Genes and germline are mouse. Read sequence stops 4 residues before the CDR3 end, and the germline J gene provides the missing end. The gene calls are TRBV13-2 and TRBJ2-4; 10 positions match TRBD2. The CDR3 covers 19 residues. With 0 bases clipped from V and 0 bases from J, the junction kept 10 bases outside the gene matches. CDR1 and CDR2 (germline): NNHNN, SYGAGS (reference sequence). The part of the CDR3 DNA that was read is TGTGCCAGCGGTGATGCAGGGACTCACTGGGGGGGTAGTCAAAAC. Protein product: CASGDAGTHWGGSQN. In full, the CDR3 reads CASGDAGTHWGGSQNTLYF.

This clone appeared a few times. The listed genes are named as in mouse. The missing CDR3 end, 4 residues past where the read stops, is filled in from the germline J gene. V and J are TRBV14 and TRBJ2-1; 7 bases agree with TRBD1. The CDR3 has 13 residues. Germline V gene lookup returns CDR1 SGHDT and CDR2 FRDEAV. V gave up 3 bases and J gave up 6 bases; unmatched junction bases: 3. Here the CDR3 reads CASSSRQGAEQFF. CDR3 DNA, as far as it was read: TGTGCCAGCAGTTCTCGACAGGGTGCT.